Listed here are 7 T cell receptor beta chains from one sample, sequenced in a study of CD8 T cells in ankylosing spondylitis. TCRdb re-analysed the 5' RACE reads in MiXCR, keeping a single row per CDR3 protein. The sample yields about 130,000 distinct CDR3 sequences, 6% to 8.5% seen once. Sequencing was performed on blood, either unsorted or a sorted T cell fraction (not recorded which). These receptors were obtained from a female donor with ankylosing spondylitis or in good health (not recorded which).

This clonotype was seen at least ten times. The chain combines TRBV28 with TRBJ1-1, with D possibly matching TRBD1 (5 bases). The CDR3 contains 14 residues. The germline V gene has CDR1 MDHEN and CDR2 SYDVKM. V gave up 3 bases and J gave up 4 bases, with 12 bases separating them. CDR3 sequence (DNA): TGTGCCAGCAGTTTGCCCCAGGGAGGCACTGAAGCTTTCTTT. Translated, it gives CASSLPQGGTEAFF. Combining the CDR3 with reference TRBV28 and TRBJ1-1 gives the whole variable domain DVKVTQSSRYLVKRTGEKVFLECVQDMDHENMFWYRQDPGLGLRLIYFSYDVKMKEKGDIPEGYSVSREKKERFSLILESASTNQTSMYLCASSLPQGGTEAFFGQGTRLTVV.

This clonotype came up many times. The CDR3 spells CAGGLRASTDTQYF. The CDR3 coding sequence is TGTGCCGGGGGTTTGCGTGCTAGCACAGATACGCAGTATTTT. This rearrangement joins TRBV5-5 to TRBJ2-3, with D tentatively TRBD1 or TRBD2 (5 bases each). Germline assignment: CDR1 SGHKS and CDR2 YYEKEE (reference sequence). The length of the CDR3 is 14 residues. The V and J ends lost 10 bases and 0 bases respectively, with 15 bases between them.

This CDR3 is CASSLAPDRGDEQFF. CDR3 DNA sequence: TGCGCCAGCAGCTTGGCCCCGGACAGGGGCGATGAGCAGTTCTTC. The chain is built from TRBV5-1 and TRBJ2-1, with 9 bases matching TRBD1. Germline assignment: CDR1 SGHRS and CDR2 YFSETQ. V was clipped by 0 bases and J by 8 bases; unmatched bases: 6. This CDR3 has 15 residues.

This clonotype has ten or more counts. The V call is TRBV4-2, the J call TRBJ2-3; D ambiguous. Per the germline V gene, CDR1 is LGHNA and CDR2 is YNFKEQ. The CDR3 totals 13 residues. Trimming pared 0 bases from V and 10 bases from J, leaving 11 bases between. For the CDR3, the DNA is TGTGCCAGCAGCCAAGATCTCGCTAGTGCGCAGTATTTT. Amino acid sequence: CASSQDLASAQYF.

At least ten counts were recorded for this clonotype. The V call is TRBV27, the J call TRBJ1-2; no reliable D call. Germline lookup yields CDR1 MNHEY and CDR2 SMNVEV (reference sequence). V was pared by 5 bases and J by 8 bases, with 12 bases between. This CDR3 contains 12 residues. The CDR3 DNA is TGTGCCAGCAGTGCAAGGACGGGAGGCTACACCTTC. It is translated as CASSARTGGYTF.

This clonotype was counted between two and nine times. CDR3 sequence: CASSLSGGAGELFF. The CDR3 DNA reads as TGTGCCAGCAGTCTGAGCGGGGGGGCCGGGGAGCTGTTTTTT. V gene TRBV28 combines with J gene TRBJ2-2, with 10 bases aligning to TRBD2. V gave up 5 bases and J gave up 6 bases; unmatched junction bases: 3. CDR3 length equals 14 residues. The germline CDR1 and CDR2 sequences are MDHEN and SYDVKM.

This clonotype was seen repeatedly, ten times or more. V usage is TRBV29-1 and J usage is TRBJ1-2, with D possibly matching TRBD1 (5 bases). The CDR3 covers 13 residues. Trimming stripped 5 bases from V and 0 bases from J, with 10 bases between. Looked up from germline, CDR1 is SQVTM and CDR2 is ANQGSEA. The CDR3 coding sequence is TGCAGCGTTTTTGAGGGGACTAACTATGGCTACACCTTC. It is translated as CSVFEGTNYGYTF.